Sequencing of this T cell receptor (beta chain) was carried out in a study of blood T cells in healthy people across ages. Germline V CDR1 and CDR2: SEHNR, FQNEAQ (reference sequence). The CDR3 consists of 16 residues. Primed by a sample-barcoded 5' primer and a J-beta primer mix, a second PCR proceeded for 7 to 11 cycles. TCRdb re-called the 5' RACE reads through MiXCR, storing one row per CDR3 protein. The sample lists around 850,000 distinct CDR3 sequences, around 36% occurring once. Sequencing used blood. The receptor was isolated from a man younger than 30 in good health. The chain carries TRBV7-9 and TRBJ2-1; 7 positions agree with TRBD1. Judging by the DNA end, TRBJ2-7 fits better; the J call may be wrong. CDR3: CASSSHRGSSYNEQYF. The CDR3 DNA reads as TGTGCCAGCAGCTCTCACAGGGGTTCCTCCTACAATGAGCAGTACTTC.